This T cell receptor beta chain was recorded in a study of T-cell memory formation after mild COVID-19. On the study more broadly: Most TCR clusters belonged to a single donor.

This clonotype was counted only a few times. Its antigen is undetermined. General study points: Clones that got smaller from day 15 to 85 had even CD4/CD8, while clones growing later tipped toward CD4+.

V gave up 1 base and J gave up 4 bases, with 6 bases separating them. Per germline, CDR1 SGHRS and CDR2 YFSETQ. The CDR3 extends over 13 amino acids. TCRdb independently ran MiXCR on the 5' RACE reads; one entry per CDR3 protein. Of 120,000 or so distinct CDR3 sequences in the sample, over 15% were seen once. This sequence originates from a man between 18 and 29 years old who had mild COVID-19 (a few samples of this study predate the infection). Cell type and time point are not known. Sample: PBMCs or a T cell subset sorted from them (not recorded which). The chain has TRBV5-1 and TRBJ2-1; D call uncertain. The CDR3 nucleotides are TGCGCCAGCAGCTTGTACTTATACAATGAGCAGTTCTTC. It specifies CASSLYLYNEQFF.